A selection of T cell receptor beta chains follows, all from one sample in a study of blood T cell repertoires in COVID-19. Assay used: immunoSEQ multiplex PCR; TCRdb lists only in-frame clones, some missing. The sample shows roughly 140,000 clones, approximately 82% of them seen only once. Input material: peripheral blood. Receptors were obtained from a woman aged 50 to 65 with acute or convalescent COVID-19. The CDR3 runs from the conserved cysteine through the conserved F or W. The D gene is left open where the match is weak. Size tells how often a clone was seen (once, few, many) or the class of an expanded clone, and some rows leave it out.

j_gene | d_gene | v_gene | abundance | CDR3aa | CDR3nt
TRBJ2-3 | TRBD2 | TRBV28 | . | CASRPSGSRTDTQYF | TGTGCCAGCAGACCCAGCGGGAGTCGGACAGATACGCAGTATTTT
TRBJ2-7 | . | TRBV28 | . | CASSFEEGRNEQYF | TGTGCCAGCAGTTTCGAGGAGGGGAGAAACGAGCAGTACTTC
TRBJ2-7 | . | TRBV5-6 | . | CASSSYYEQYF | TGTGCCAGCAGCTCGTACTACGAGCAGTACTTC
TRBJ1-1 | . | TRBV27 | . | CASSPLVVTEAFF | TGTGCCAGCAGTCCCCTAGTCGTGACTGAAGCTTTCTTT
TRBJ2-7 | TRBD2 | TRBV10-2 | . | CASSTGTSSYEQYF | TGCGCCAGCAGTACCGGGACTAGCTCCTACGAGCAGTACTTC
TRBJ1-2 | TRBD1 | TRBV4-3 | . | CASSQDHYGDREGGYTF | TGCGCCAGCAGCCAAGATCATTACGGGGACAGGGAAGGTGGCTACACCTTC
TRBJ2-1 | TRBD2 | TRBV5-4 | . | CASSLGTSGTYNEQFF | TGTGCCAGCAGCTTGGGGACTAGCGGGACCTACAATGAGCAGTTCTTC
TRBJ2-7 | . | TRBV12-3/TRBV12-4 | . | CASSSDIYEQYF | TGTGCCAGCAGTTCGGACATATACGAGCAGTACTTC
TRBJ1-2 | TRBD1 | TRBV11-2 | . | CASSVGTGGYGYTF | TGTGCCAGCAGCGTAGGGACAGGGGGCTATGGCTACACCTTC
TRBJ1-5 | TRBD1 | TRBV18 | . | CASSPGQGGQPQHF | TGTGCCAGCTCACCCGGGCAGGGGGGTCAGCCCCAGCATTTT
TRBJ2-1 | . | TRBV7-9 | once | CASSLEWRDNEQFF | TGTGCCAGCAGCTTAGAATGGAGGGACAATGAGCAGTTCTTC
TRBJ2-1 | TRBD2 | TRBV27 | few | CASRAGTSETYNEQFF | TGTGCCAGCAGGGCGGGTACTAGCGAGACCTACAATGAGCAGTTCTTC
TRBJ1-5 | . | TRBV9 | once | CASSEDGTLYQPQHF | TGTGCCAGCAGCGAAGATGGGACTCTTTATCAGCCCCAGCATTTT
TRBJ1-6 | . | TRBV19 | once | CASSMVQSPLHF | TGTGCCAGTAGTATGGTCCAGTCACCCCTCCACTTT
TRBJ1-2 | . | TRBV10-3 | once | CAISESGGGGGYTF | TGTGCCATCAGTGAGTCAGGGGGTGGTGGTGGCTACACCTTC
TRBJ1-5 | . | TRBV7-8 | . | CASSLVAQGGQPQHF | TGTGCCAGCAGCTTAGTTGCACAGGGCGGTCAGCCCCAGCATTTT
TRBJ1-4 | . | TRBV7-2 | . | CASSSIQGLNEKLFF | TGTGCCAGCAGCTCAATCCAGGGGCTGAATGAAAAACTGTTTTTT
TRBJ2-3 | . | TRBV6-5 | . | CASRSLVDTQYF | TGTGCCAGCAGGTCACTAGTAGATACGCAGTATTTT
TRBJ1-6 | . | TRBV5-1 | . | CASSLEGTNNNSPLHF | TGCGCCAGCAGCTTGGAGGGGACAAACAATAATTCACCCCTCCACTTT
TRBJ1-4 | . | TRBV5-1 | few | CASSLGQENEKLFF | TGCGCCAGCAGCTTGGGTCAGGAAAATGAAAAACTGTTTTTT
TRBJ2-1 | TRBD2 | TRBV2 | . | CASSKLAGGYNEQFF | TGTGCCAGCAGCAAACTAGCGGGAGGCTACAATGAGCAGTTCTTC
TRBJ2-2 | TRBD1 | TRBV4-3 | few | CASSRGQGYTGELFF | TGCGCCAGCAGCCGGGGACAGGGGTACACCGGGGAGCTGTTTTTT
TRBJ2-7 | TRBD1 | TRBV6-6 | once | CASSWGQSYEQYF | TGTGCCAGCAGTTGGGGACAGTCCTACGAGCAGTACTTC
TRBJ1-2 | . | TRBV4-3 | . | CASSQDIEGIYGYTF | TGCGCCAGCAGCCAAGATATAGAGGGCATCTATGGCTACACCTTC
TRBJ2-7 | TRBD2 | TRBV6-5 | . | CASSYESSGYYEQYF | TGTGCCAGCAGTTATGAGTCTAGCGGCTACTACGAGCAGTACTTC
TRBJ1-2 | . | TRBV19 | . | CASTRGIGYGYTF | TGTGCCAGTACACGGGGGATCGGCTATGGCTACACCTTC
TRBJ1-6 | . | TRBV6-5 | . | CASTIKSLASSPLHF | TGTGCCAGCACTATAAAGTCGCTTGCCTCCTCACCCCTCCACTTT
TRBJ2-1 | . | TRBV5-4 | few | CASSLVSVYNEQFF | TGTGCCAGCAGCTTGGTTTCGGTTTACAATGAGCAGTTCTTC
TRBJ2-7 | . | TRBV2 | . | CASSLRYEQYF | TGTGCCAGCAGTCTACGCTACGAGCAGTACTTC
TRBJ2-7 | TRBD1 | TRBV6-5 | . | CASRDTGGSEQYF | TGTGCCAGCAGGGATACAGGGGGCAGCGAGCAGTACTTC
TRBJ1-6 | . | TRBV3-1/TRBV3-2 | once | CASSLVESSYNSPLHF | TGTGCCAGCAGCCTAGTGGAGAGCTCCTATAATTCACCCCTCCACTTT
TRBJ2-5 | TRBD2 | TRBV7-3 | . | CASSLAGGTQYF | TGTGCCAGCAGCTTAGCGGGAGGTACCCAGTACTTC
TRBJ2-7 | TRBD1 | TRBV11-2 | . | CASSLVEGGTGPYEQYF | TGTGCCAGCAGCTTAGTAGAGGGCGGGACAGGGCCCTACGAGCAGTACTTC
TRBJ1-3 | . | TRBV18 | . | CASSPEYTVRNTIYF | TGTGCCAGCTCACCAGAGTACACAGTCCGAAACACCATATATTTT
TRBJ2-7 | . | TRBV5-4 | . | CASRSTESYEQYF | TGTGCCAGCAGATCGACAGAGTCCTACGAGCAGTACTTC
TRBJ2-2 | . | TRBV10-3 | . | CAIRADQAAGELFF | TGTGCCATCAGGGCCGATCAGGCCGCCGGGGAGCTGTTTTTT
TRBJ2-4 | . | TRBV6-6 | . | CATKGELRENIQYF | TGTGCCACCAAGGGGGAGCTGAGGGAAAACATTCAGTACTTC
TRBJ2-3 | . | TRBV4-2 | . | CASSQFTDMQYF | TGTGCCAGCAGCCAATTCACAGATATGCAGTATTTT
TRBJ2-1 | . | TRBV5-6 | . | CASSLASTRGNEQFF | TGTGCCAGCAGCTTGGCGTCGACCCGCGGCAATGAGCAGTTCTTC
TRBJ1-2 | . | TRBV4-3 | . | CASSQTGSGYTF | TGCGCCAGCAGCCAAACAGGGTCTGGCTACACCTTC
TRBJ2-3 | . | TRBV11-2 | . | CASSLGPRLTDTQYF | TGTGCCAGCAGCTTGGGGCCCAGACTCACAGATACGCAGTATTTT
TRBJ2-6 | TRBD2 | TRBV5-1 | . | CASSSQAGGSGANVLTF | TGCGCCAGCAGCTCCCAGGCGGGGGGGTCTGGGGCCAACGTCCTGACTTTC
TRBJ2-7 | . | TRBV2 | . | CASTSDSYEQYF | TGTGCCAGCACGAGTGACTCCTACGAGCAGTACTTC
TRBJ1-1 | . | TRBV28 | few | CASSFYRTASEAFF | TGTGCCAGCAGTTTTTATCGGACAGCCTCCGAAGCTTTCTTT
TRBJ1-1 | . | TRBV2 | few | CASRTGGWTEAFF | TGTGCCAGCAGGACGGGGGGATGGACTGAAGCTTTCTTT
TRBJ2-2 | TRBD1 | TRBV5-4 | . | CASGTDESTGELFF | TGTGCCAGTGGGACAGATGAAAGTACCGGGGAGCTGTTTTTT
TRBJ1-4 | . | TRBV5-5 | . | CASSLLAEKLFF | TGTGCCAGCAGCTTGTTGGCCGAAAAACTGTTTTTT
TRBJ1-2 | . | TRBV6-6 | medium-sized | CASSYRRARDLLGYTF | TGTGCCAGCAGTTACAGGCGAGCCAGGGACTTGCTTGGCTACACCTTC
TRBJ2-7 | TRBD1 | TRBV2 | . | CASRGTGAKYEQYF | TGTGCCAGCAGGGGGACAGGGGCGAAATACGAGCAGTACTTC
TRBJ2-1 | TRBD2 | TRBV10-3 | . | CAIIRLAGGVSNEQFF | TGTGCCATCATTCGACTAGCGGGAGGGGTTTCCAATGAGCAGTTCTTC
TRBJ1-5 | . | TRBV2 | . | CASSYIQGQPQHF | TGTGCCAGCAGTTATATACAGGGACAGCCCCAGCATTTT
TRBJ1-1 | TRBD1 | TRBV3-1/TRBV3-2 | . | CASSQDPIRDRAAEAFF | TGTGCCAGCAGCCAAGACCCGATCCGCGACAGGGCGGCTGAAGCTTTCTTT
TRBJ2-5 | . | TRBV6-2/TRBV6-3 | few | CASSWTTRGETQYF | TGTGCCAGCAGTTGGACTACCAGGGGGGAGACCCAGTACTTC
TRBJ2-7 | . | TRBV7-9 | . | CASSISRQRIIYEQYF | TGTGCCAGCAGCATTTCGCGGCAGCGAATAATCTACGAGCAGTACTTC
TRBJ1-5 | . | TRBV7-2 | . | CASSLAAGAQPQHF | TGTGCCAGCAGCTTAGCAGCGGGGGCTCAGCCCCAGCATTTT